This is a list of T cell receptor beta chains from one sample in a study of T-cell reconstitution after alpha-beta-depleted transplantation in children. TCRdb called the PCR reads again in MiXCR, with one record for every CDR3 protein. This sample has around 130,000 distinct CDR3 sequences, with 8% to 10% found just once. The material was PBMCs, mostly from graft donor cells, obtained 180 days after TCRalphabeta/CD19-depleted stem cell transplant. These receptors were taken from a girl under three years old who had a stem cell transplant for combined immunodeficiency, so the T cells may come from the graft donor. Each CDR3 is given with its conserved first and last residue. A D gene is named only where the DNA matches it firmly. Only part of the rows carry a size: once, few, many, or a class if the clone is expanded.

clone_size	d_call	j_call	v_call	cdr3_nt	cdr3_aa
few	TRBD2	TRBJ2-1	TRBV20-1	TGCAGTGCCTTAGGTCCCGGACTAGCGAACTTTAATGAGCAGTTCTTC	CSALGPGLANFNEQFF
NA	TRBD1	TRBJ2-4	TRBV5-1	TGCGCCAGCAGCTTGGGGGACAGGGACCAAAACATTCAGTACTTC	CASSLGDRDQNIQYF
many	NA	TRBJ2-1	TRBV6-2/TRBV6-3	TGTGCCAGCAGTTACGGGGGAGACTTCACAGGGCCGAATGAGCAGTTCTTC	CASSYGGDFTGPNEQFF
NA	TRBD2	TRBJ2-1	TRBV7-2	TGTGCCAGCAGCCCGGAGGGCGCTAGCGGGAGAAATGAGCAGTTCTTC	CASSPEGASGRNEQFF
few	TRBD1	TRBJ1-6	TRBV10-3	TGTGCCATCACCAAGGACAGGGCTAATTCACCCCTCCACTTT	CAITKDRANSPLHF
NA	NA	TRBJ2-7	TRBV30	TGTGCCTGGAGTGGGCTGCTCCCCTACGAGCAGTACTTC	CAWSGLLPYEQYF
few	TRBD1	TRBJ1-5	TRBV27	TGTGCCAGCAGTTTCTCCCGGGACAGAAATCAGCCCCAGCATTTT	CASSFSRDRNQPQHF
few	TRBD1	TRBJ2-1	TRBV27	TGTGCCAGCAGTTTGTTTCCAGGGGGTAGGAAGGTCAATGAGCAGTTCTTC	CASSLFPGGRKVNEQFF
many	TRBD2	TRBJ2-1	TRBV29-1	TGCAGCGTTGGGGTCCGGGGGGGTGAGCAGTTCTTC	CSVGVRGGEQFF
NA	NA	TRBJ1-2	TRBV18	TGTGCCAGCTCACCACCGGGACCTTCCAACCCCTATGGCTACACCTTC	CASSPPGPSNPYGYTF
NA	NA	TRBJ1-2	TRBV7-2	TGTGCCAGCAGCCCCTCCGCGGGGAACTATGGCTACACCTTC	CASSPSAGNYGYTF
many	TRBD1	TRBJ2-1	TRBV5-1	TGCGCCAGCAGCCCCGGGACAGGGTCCTACAATGAGCAGTTCTTC	CASSPGTGSYNEQFF
many	TRBD1	TRBJ2-2	TRBV6-5	TGTGCCAGCAGTTACTCGATGCCGGGACAGGGCTTTATCGCCGGGGAGCTGTTTTTT	CASSYSMPGQGFIAGELFF
many	NA	TRBJ2-5	TRBV11-2	TGTGCCAGCAGCTTTGGACAGCTAGAGACCCAGTACTTC	CASSFGQLETQYF
many	NA	TRBJ2-1	TRBV7-9	TGTGCCAGCAGCTTAGATCCTCTAGGAGGTAGTCGGTATGAGCAGTTCTTC	CASSLDPLGGSRYEQFF
many	TRBD2	TRBJ2-7	TRBV7-2	TGTGCCAGCAGCTTAGCAACCGGGACTACTCTAACCTACGAGCAGTACTTC	CASSLATGTTLTYEQYF
few	TRBD1	TRBJ2-3	TRBV19	TGTGCCAGTAGTGGGACAGGGGCAGATACGCAGTATTTT	CASSGTGADTQYF
NA	NA	TRBJ2-7	TRBV12-3/TRBV12-4	TGTGCCAGCAGTGACAATACAGCGTACGAGCAGTACTTC	CASSDNTAYEQYF
NA	NA	TRBJ1-4	TRBV5-1	TGCGCCAGCAGCTCGCCGGGGGAAAAACTGTTTTTT	CASSSPGEKLFF
few	NA	TRBJ2-3	TRBV4-3	TGCGCCAGCAGCCTATGGACTGGGTCGTCAGATACGCAGTATTTT	CASSLWTGSSDTQYF
many	NA	TRBJ2-7	TRBV20-1	TGCAGTGCAGTACAGGGATACTACGAGCAGTACTTC	CSAVQGYYEQYF
NA	NA	TRBJ2-3	TRBV11-2	TGTGCCAGCAGCTTGGGTAGCAACACAGATACGCAGTATTTT	CASSLGSNTDTQYF
NA	NA	TRBJ2-2	TRBV5-6	TGTGCCAGCAGTTACTATGCAGTGGAGCTGTTTTTT	CASSYYAVELFF